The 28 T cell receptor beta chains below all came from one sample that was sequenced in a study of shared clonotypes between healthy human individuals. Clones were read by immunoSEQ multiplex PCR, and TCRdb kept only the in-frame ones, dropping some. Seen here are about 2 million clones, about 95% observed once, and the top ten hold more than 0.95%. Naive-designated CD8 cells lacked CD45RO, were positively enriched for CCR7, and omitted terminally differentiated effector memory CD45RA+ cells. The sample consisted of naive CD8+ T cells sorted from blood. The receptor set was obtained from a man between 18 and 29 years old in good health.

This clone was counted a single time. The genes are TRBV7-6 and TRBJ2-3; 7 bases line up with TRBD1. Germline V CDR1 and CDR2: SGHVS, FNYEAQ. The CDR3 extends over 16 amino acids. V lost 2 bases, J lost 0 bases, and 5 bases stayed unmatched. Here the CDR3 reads CASSLWDSPSTDTQYF. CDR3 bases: TGTGCCAGCAGCTTATGGGACAGCCCTAGCACAGATACGCAGTATTTT.

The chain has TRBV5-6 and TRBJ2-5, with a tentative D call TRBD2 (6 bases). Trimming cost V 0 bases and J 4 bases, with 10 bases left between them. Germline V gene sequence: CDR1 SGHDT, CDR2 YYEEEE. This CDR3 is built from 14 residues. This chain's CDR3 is CASSLGVGGETQYF. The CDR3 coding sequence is TGTGCCAGCAGCTTGGGTGTGGGAGGAGAGACCCAGTACTTC.

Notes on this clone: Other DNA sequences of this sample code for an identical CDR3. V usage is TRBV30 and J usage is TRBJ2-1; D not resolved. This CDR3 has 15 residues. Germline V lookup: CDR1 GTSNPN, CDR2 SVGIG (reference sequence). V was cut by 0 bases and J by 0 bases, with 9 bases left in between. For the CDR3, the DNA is TGTGCCTGGAGTGTAGACTTGAGCTCCTACAATGAGCAGTTCTTC. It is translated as CAWSVDLSSYNEQFF.

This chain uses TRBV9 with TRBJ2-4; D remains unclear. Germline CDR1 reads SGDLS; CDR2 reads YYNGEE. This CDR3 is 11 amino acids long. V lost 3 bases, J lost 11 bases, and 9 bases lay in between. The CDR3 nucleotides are TGTGCCAGCAGCGCTGCAGGCGTTCAGTACTTC. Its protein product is CASSAAGVQYF.

The CDR3 protein is CASGLWVGDRVYNEQFF. For the CDR3, the DNA is TGTGCTAGTGGTTTGTGGGTCGGGGACAGGGTTTACAATGAGCAGTTCTTC. The chain employs TRBV12-5 and TRBJ2-1; 9 positions agree with TRBD1. CDR1 and CDR2 (germline): LGHNT, FRNRAP. V was pared by 2 bases and J by 4 bases, with 9 bases of the junction left unmatched. This CDR3 spans 17 amino acids.

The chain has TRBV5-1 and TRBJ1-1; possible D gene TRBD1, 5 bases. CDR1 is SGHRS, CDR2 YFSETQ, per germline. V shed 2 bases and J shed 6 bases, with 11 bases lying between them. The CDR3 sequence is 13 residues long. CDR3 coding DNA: TGCGCCAGCAGCTTATTACCAGGGTCTGAAGCTTTCTTT. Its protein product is CASSLLPGSEAFF.

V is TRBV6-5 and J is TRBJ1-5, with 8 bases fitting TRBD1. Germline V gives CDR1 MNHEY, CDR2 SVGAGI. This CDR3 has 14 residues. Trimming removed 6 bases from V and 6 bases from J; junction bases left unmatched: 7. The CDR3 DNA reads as TGTGCCAGCAGCTTGACAGGGGACGGTCAGCCCCAGCATTTT. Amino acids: CASSLTGDGQPQHF.

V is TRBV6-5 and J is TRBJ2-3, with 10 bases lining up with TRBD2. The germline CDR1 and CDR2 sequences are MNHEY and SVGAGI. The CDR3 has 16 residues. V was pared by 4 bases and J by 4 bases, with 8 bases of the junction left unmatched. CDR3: CASSSPLAGEPDTQYF. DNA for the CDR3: TGTGCCAGCAGTTCCCCCCTAGCGGGAGAACCAGATACGCAGTATTTT.

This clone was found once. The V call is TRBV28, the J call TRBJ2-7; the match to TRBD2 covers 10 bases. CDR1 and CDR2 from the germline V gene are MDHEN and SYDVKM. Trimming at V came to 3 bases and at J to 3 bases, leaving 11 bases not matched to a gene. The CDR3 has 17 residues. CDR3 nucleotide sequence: TGTGCCAGCAGTTTGTATCTGGGGGCTAGCGGGGGCTACGAGCAGTACTTC. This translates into CASSLYLGASGGYEQYF. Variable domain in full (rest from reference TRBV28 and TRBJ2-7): DVKVTQSSRYLVKRTGEKVFLECVQDMDHENMFWYRQDPGLGLRLIYFSYDVKMKEKGDIPEGYSVSREKKERFSLILESASTNQTSMYLCASSLYLGASGGYEQYFGPGTRLTVT.

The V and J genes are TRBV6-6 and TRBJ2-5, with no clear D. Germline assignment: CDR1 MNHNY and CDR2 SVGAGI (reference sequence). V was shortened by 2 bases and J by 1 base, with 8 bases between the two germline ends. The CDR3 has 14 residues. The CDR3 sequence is CASSYEVVQETQYF. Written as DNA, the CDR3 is TGTGCCAGCAGTTACGAGGTGGTCCAAGAGACCCAGTACTTC.

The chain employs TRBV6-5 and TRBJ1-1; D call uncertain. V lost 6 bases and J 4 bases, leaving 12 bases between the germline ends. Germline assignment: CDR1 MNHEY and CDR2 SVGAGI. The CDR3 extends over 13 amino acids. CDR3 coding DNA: TGTGCCAGCAGCGTGGATTTAGGCACTGAAGCTTTCTTT. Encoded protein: CASSVDLGTEAFF.

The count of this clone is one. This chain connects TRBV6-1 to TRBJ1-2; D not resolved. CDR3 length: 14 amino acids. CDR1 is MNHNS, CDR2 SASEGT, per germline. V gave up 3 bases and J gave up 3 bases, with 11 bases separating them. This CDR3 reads CASSDYDPDYGYTF. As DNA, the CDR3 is TGTGCCAGCAGTGATTATGACCCCGACTATGGCTACACCTTC.

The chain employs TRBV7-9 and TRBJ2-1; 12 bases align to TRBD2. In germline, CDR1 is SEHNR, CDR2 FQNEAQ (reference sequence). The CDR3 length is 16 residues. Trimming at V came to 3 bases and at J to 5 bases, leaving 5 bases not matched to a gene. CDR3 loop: CASSLTSGSVHNEQFF. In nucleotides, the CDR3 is TGTGCCAGCAGCTTGACTAGCGGGAGTGTCCACAATGAGCAGTTCTTC.

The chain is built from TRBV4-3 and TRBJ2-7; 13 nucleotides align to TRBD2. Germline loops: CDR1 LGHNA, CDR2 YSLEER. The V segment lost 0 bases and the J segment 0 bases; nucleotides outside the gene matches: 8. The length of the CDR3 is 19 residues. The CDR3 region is CASSQELAGGRFSSYEQYF. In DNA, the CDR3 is TGCGCCAGCAGCCAAGAACTAGCGGGAGGGCGATTTAGCTCCTACGAGCAGTACTTC.

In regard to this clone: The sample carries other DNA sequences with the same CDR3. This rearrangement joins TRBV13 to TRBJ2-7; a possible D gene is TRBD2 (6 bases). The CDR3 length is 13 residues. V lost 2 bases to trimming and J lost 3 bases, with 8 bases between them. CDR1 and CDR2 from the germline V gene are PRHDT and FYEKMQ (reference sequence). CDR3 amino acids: CASSLRAGYEQYF. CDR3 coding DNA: TGTGCCAGCAGCTTACGAGCGGGCTACGAGCAGTACTTC.

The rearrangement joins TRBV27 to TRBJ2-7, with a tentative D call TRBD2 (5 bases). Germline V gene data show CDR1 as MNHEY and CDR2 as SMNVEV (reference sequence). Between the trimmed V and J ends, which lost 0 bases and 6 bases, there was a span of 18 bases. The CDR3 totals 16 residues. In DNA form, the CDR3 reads TGTGCCAGCAGTTTATCCGCGGGCGCTGGTACTCGCGAGCAGTACTTC. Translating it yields CASSLSAGAGTREQYF.

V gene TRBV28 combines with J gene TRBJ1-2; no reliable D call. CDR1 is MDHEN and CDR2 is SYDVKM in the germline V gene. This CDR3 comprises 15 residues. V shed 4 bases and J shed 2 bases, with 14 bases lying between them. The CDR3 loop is CASSSFLGSNYGYTF. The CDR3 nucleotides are TGTGCCAGCAGTTCTTTCTTGGGCTCGAACTATGGCTACACCTTC.

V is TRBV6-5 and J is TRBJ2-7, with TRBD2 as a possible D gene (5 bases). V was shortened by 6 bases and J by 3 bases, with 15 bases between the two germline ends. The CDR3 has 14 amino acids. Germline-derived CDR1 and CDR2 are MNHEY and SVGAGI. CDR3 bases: TGTGCCAGCAGCTTGCTAGGTCGGGGCTACGAGCAGTACTTC. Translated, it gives CASSLLGRGYEQYF.

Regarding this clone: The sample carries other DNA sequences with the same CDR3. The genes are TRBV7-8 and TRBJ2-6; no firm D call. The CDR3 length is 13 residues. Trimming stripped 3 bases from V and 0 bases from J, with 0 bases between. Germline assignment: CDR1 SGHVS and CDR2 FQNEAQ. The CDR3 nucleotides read TGTGCCAGCAGCTTCTCTGGGGCCAACGTCCTGACTTTC. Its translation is CASSFSGANVLTF.

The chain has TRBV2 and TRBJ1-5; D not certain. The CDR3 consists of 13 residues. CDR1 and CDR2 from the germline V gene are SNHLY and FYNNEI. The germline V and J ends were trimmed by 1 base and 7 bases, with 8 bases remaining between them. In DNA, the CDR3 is TGTGCCAGCAGTGAAGGTGCAGAGCAGCCCCAGCATTTT. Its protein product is CASSEGAEQPQHF.

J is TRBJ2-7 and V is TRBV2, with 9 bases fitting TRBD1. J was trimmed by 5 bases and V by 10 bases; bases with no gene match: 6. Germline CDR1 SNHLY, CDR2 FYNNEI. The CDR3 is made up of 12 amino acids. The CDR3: CAIRDREDEQYF. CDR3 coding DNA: TGTGCCATCCGGGACAGGGAAGACGAGCAGTACTTC.

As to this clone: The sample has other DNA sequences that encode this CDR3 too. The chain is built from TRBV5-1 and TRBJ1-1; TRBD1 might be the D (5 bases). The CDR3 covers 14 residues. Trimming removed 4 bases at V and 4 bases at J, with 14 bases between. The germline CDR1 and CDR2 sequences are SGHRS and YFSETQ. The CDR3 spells CASSLGEGFTEAFF. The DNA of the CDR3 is TGCGCCAGCAGCCTGGGGGAGGGGTTCACTGAAGCTTTCTTT. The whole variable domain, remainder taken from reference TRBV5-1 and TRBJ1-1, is KAGVTQTPRYLIKTRGQQVTLSCSPISGHRSVSWYQQTPGQGLQFLFEYFSETQRNKGNFPGRFSGRQFSNSRSEMNVSTLELGDSALYLCASSLGEGFTEAFFGQGTRLTVV.

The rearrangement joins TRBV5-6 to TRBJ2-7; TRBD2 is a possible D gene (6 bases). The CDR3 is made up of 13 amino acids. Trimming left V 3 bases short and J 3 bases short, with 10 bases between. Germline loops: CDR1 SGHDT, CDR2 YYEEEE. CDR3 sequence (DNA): TGTGCCAGCAGCTCGGGACTCCGCTACGAGCAGTACTTC. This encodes CASSSGLRYEQYF.

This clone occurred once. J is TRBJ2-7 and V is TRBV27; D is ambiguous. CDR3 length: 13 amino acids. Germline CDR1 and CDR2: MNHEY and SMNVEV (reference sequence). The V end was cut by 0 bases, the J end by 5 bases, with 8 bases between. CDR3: CASSLSKVNEQYF. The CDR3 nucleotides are TGTGCCAGCAGTTTATCGAAGGTCAACGAGCAGTACTTC.

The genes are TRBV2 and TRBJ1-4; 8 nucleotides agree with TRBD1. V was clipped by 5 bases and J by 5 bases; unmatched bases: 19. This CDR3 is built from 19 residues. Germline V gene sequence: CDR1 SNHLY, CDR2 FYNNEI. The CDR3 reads CASSPSLTGVEGGNEKLFF. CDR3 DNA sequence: TGTGCCAGCAGTCCCTCCCTGACAGGGGTTGAGGGAGGGAATGAAAAACTGTTTTTT.

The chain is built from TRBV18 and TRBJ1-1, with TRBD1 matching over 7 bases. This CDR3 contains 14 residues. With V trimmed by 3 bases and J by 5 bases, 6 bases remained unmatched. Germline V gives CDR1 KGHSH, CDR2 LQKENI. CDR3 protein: CASSPYRGGTEAFF. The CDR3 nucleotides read TGTGCCAGCTCACCCTACAGGGGTGGAACTGAAGCTTTCTTT.

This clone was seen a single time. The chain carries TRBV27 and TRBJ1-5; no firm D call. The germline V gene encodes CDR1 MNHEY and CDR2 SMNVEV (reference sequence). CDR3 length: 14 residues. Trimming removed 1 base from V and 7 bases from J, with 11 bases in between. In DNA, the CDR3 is TGTGCCAGCAGTTTATATTCCACCGGGCAGCCCCAGCATTTT. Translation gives CASSLYSTGQPQHF.

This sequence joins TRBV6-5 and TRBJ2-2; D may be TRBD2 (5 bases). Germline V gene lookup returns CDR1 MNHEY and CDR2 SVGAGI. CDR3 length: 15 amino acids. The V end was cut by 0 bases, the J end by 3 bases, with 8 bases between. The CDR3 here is CASSYSNGDTGELFF. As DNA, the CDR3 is TGTGCCAGCAGTTACTCGAACGGGGACACCGGGGAGCTGTTTTTT.